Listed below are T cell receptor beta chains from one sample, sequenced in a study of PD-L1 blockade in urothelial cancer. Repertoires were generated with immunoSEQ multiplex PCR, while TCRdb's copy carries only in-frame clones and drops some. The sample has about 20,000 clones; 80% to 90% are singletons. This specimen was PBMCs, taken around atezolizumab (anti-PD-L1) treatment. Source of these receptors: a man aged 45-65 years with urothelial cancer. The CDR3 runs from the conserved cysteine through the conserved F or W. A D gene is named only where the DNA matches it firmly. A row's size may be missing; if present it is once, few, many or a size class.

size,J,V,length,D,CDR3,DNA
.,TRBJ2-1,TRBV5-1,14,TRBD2,CASRLAGNNNEQFF,TGCGCCAGCAGATTAGCGGGCAATAACAATGAGCAGTTCTTC
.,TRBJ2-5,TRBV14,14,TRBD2,CASSQELAGKTQYF,TGTGCCAGCAGCCAAGAACTAGCGGGAAAGACCCAGTACTTC
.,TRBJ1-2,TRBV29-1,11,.,CSADGNYGHTF,TGCAGCGCCGACGGTAACTATGGCCACACCTTC
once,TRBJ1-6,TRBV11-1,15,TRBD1,CASSLPRTGRSPLHF,TGTGCCAGCAGCCTTCCTAGGACAGGGCGTTCACCCCTCCACTTT
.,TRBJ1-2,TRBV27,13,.,CASSSLGFYGYTF,TGTGCCAGCAGTTCTCTAGGTTTCTATGGCTACACCTTC
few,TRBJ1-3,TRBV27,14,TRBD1,CASRTQGAGNTIYF,TGTGCCAGCAGGACACAGGGGGCTGGAAACACCATATATTTT
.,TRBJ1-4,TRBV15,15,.,CATSIGRGTNEKLFF,TGTGCCACCAGCATAGGTAGAGGCACTAATGAAAAACTGTTTTTT
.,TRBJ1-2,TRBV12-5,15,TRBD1,CASGLGLGQGTDYTF,TGTGCTAGTGGTTTGGGACTAGGACAGGGAACCGACTACACCTTC
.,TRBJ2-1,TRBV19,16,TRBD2,CASTSGEGGSYNEQFF,TGTGCCAGTACCTCGGGGGAGGGTGGCTCCTACAATGAGCAGTTCTTC
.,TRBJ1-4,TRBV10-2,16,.,CASSELSVPANEKLFF,TGCGCCAGCAGTGAGCTGAGTGTACCCGCTAATGAAAAACTGTTTTTT
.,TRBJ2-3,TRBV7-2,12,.,CASNRVGGTQYF,TGTGCCAGCAACAGGGTCGGAGGTACGCAGTATTTT
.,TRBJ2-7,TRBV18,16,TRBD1,CASSPVGGQVTYEQYF,TGTGCCAGCTCACCCGTAGGTGGACAGGTCACCTACGAGCAGTACTTC
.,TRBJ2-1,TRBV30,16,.,CAWSVVAASSYNEQFF,TGTGCCTGGAGTGTAGTAGCGGCTAGCTCCTACAATGAGCAGTTCTTC